These T cell receptor beta chains were read from a single sample in a study of shared clonotypes between healthy human individuals. Measured with immunoSEQ multiplex PCR; TCRdb has only the in-frame clones, and not every one. The sample carries about 1.1 million clones, around three quarters recorded once. Sequencing was done on a sample of memory CD4+ T cells from PBMCs. The receptors originated from a man aged 18 to 35 in good health. Some clones in this sample may be carry-over from other donors' samples. Each CDR3 is given with its conserved first and last residue. Each record gives: D gene, J gene, clone size, V gene, CDR3 protein, CDR3 DNA. D genes are given only for firm matches. Size is stated for part of the rows, as once, few or many counts, or as a class when the clone is expanded.

d_gene: TRBD1
j_gene: TRBJ2-7
abundance: NA
v_gene: TRBV5-6
CDR3aa: CASSFRQGVPYEQYF
CDR3nt: TGTGCCAGCAGCTTCCGACAGGGAGTCCCCTACGAGCAGTACTTC

d_gene: NA
j_gene: TRBJ1-2
abundance: NA
v_gene: TRBV4-3
CDR3aa: CASSQDPIDSSYGYTF
CDR3nt: TGCGCCAGCAGCCAAGATCCCATCGACAGCAGCTATGGCTACACCTTC

d_gene: TRBD2
j_gene: TRBJ2-7
abundance: NA
v_gene: TRBV2
CDR3aa: CASNEGLARREQYF
CDR3nt: TGTGCCAGCAATGAGGGACTAGCTCGCCGCGAGCAGTACTTC

d_gene: NA
j_gene: TRBJ2-7
abundance: NA
v_gene: TRBV10-1
CDR3aa: CASSLSRGYEQYF
CDR3nt: TGCGCCAGCAGCCTAAGCAGGGGCTACGAGCAGTACTTC

d_gene: TRBD1
j_gene: TRBJ2-4
abundance: few
v_gene: TRBV6-1
CDR3aa: CASMDRRYKNIQYF
CDR3nt: TGTGCCAGCATGGACAGGAGATACAAAAACATTCAGTACTTC

d_gene: TRBD1
j_gene: TRBJ2-5
abundance: NA
v_gene: TRBV11-2
CDR3aa: CASSSDRARETQYF
CDR3nt: TGTGCCAGCAGCTCCGACAGGGCGAGGGAGACCCAGTACTTC

d_gene: NA
j_gene: TRBJ1-1
abundance: few
v_gene: TRBV5-1
CDR3aa: CASSLMAGNTEAFF
CDR3nt: TGCGCCAGCAGCTTGATGGCAGGGAACACTGAAGCTTTCTTT

d_gene: TRBD1
j_gene: TRBJ1-1
abundance: once
v_gene: TRBV13
CDR3aa: CASSFVGGAGSTEAFF
CDR3nt: TGTGCCAGCAGTTTCGTAGGGGGCGCAGGGAGCACTGAAGCTTTCTTT

d_gene: TRBD1
j_gene: TRBJ1-2
abundance: NA
v_gene: TRBV5-1
CDR3aa: CASSANRGWDGYTF
CDR3nt: TGCGCCAGCAGCGCCAACAGGGGTTGGGATGGCTACACCTTC

d_gene: NA
j_gene: TRBJ2-7
abundance: NA
v_gene: TRBV7-9
CDR3aa: CASSLSQAYEQYF
CDR3nt: TGTGCCAGCAGCTTGAGCCAGGCCTACGAGCAGTACTTC

d_gene: TRBD2
j_gene: TRBJ2-5
abundance: NA
v_gene: TRBV9
CDR3aa: CASSVAPAGGIETQYF
CDR3nt: TGTGCCAGCAGCGTAGCTCCAGCGGGAGGGATCGAGACCCAGTACTTC

d_gene: NA
j_gene: TRBJ2-5
abundance: NA
v_gene: TRBV11-2
CDR3aa: CASSLVAPPRETQYF
CDR3nt: TGTGCCAGCAGCTTGGTAGCACCGCCGAGGGAGACCCAGTACTTC

d_gene: NA
j_gene: TRBJ2-4
abundance: NA
v_gene: TRBV29-1
CDR3aa: CSVKRPGVAKNIQYF
CDR3nt: TGCAGCGTTAAAAGGCCGGGAGTAGCCAAAAACATTCAGTACTTC

d_gene: NA
j_gene: TRBJ2-6
abundance: once
v_gene: TRBV6-6
CDR3aa: CASTPGANVLTF
CDR3nt: TGTGCCAGCACCCCCGGGGCCAACGTCCTGACTTTC

d_gene: NA
j_gene: TRBJ2-5
abundance: NA
v_gene: TRBV7-2
CDR3aa: CASSSSRGETQYF
CDR3nt: TGTGCCAGCAGCTCCAGTCGTGGGGAGACCCAGTACTTC

d_gene: NA
j_gene: TRBJ1-2
abundance: once
v_gene: TRBV29-1
CDR3aa: CSVEARGLFYGYTF
CDR3nt: TGCAGCGTTGAGGCTCGGGGGTTGTTCTATGGCTACACCTTC

d_gene: NA
j_gene: TRBJ2-5
abundance: NA
v_gene: TRBV6-1
CDR3aa: CASSEPWARDF
CDR3nt: TGTGCCAGCAGTGAACCCTGGGCCAGGGACTTC

d_gene: NA
j_gene: TRBJ1-2
abundance: NA
v_gene: TRBV5-4
CDR3aa: CASSFDVASGGGYTF
CDR3nt: TGTGCCAGCAGCTTCGACGTGGCTTCGGGGGGCGGCTACACCTTC

d_gene: NA
j_gene: TRBJ2-6
abundance: NA
v_gene: TRBV7-2
CDR3aa: CASSLVSSSGANVLTF
CDR3nt: TGTGCCAGCAGCTTAGTTTCCTCCTCTGGGGCCAACGTCCTGACTTTC

d_gene: NA
j_gene: TRBJ1-3
abundance: NA
v_gene: TRBV11-2
CDR3aa: CASGLGRIGNTIYF
CDR3nt: TGTGCCAGCGGCCTCGGACGGATTGGAAACACCATATATTTT

d_gene: NA
j_gene: TRBJ2-3
abundance: NA
v_gene: TRBV18
CDR3aa: CASSPESMSTDTQYF
CDR3nt: TGTGCCAGCTCACCAGAGTCCATGAGCACAGATACGCAGTATTTT

d_gene: NA
j_gene: TRBJ2-6
abundance: NA
v_gene: TRBV11-2
CDR3aa: CASSRGPGAGANVLTF
CDR3nt: TGTGCCAGCAGCCGGGGGCCGGGTGCTGGGGCCAACGTCCTGACTTTC

d_gene: NA
j_gene: TRBJ2-1
abundance: NA
v_gene: TRBV5-1
CDR3aa: CASSLRQASYNEQFF
CDR3nt: TGCGCCAGCAGCTTACGCCAAGCCTCCTACAATGAGCAGTTCTTC

d_gene: NA
j_gene: TRBJ2-3
abundance: NA
v_gene: TRBV7-2
CDR3aa: CASSPASDTQYF
CDR3nt: TGTGCCAGCAGCCCAGCATCAGATACGCAGTATTTT

d_gene: NA
j_gene: TRBJ2-7
abundance: NA
v_gene: TRBV28
CDR3aa: CASSLGTAVYEQYF
CDR3nt: TGTGCCAGCAGTCTTGGGACGGCAGTCTACGAGCAGTACTTC

d_gene: NA
j_gene: TRBJ1-5
abundance: NA
v_gene: TRBV6-5
CDR3aa: CASSYSIGSNQPQHF
CDR3nt: TGTGCCAGCAGTTACTCGATTGGTAGCAATCAGCCCCAGCATTTT

d_gene: NA
j_gene: TRBJ2-7
abundance: few
v_gene: TRBV5-8
CDR3aa: CASSLGGSLYEQYF
CDR3nt: TGTGCCAGCAGCTTGGGGGGTTCCCTCTACGAGCAGTACTTC

d_gene: TRBD1
j_gene: TRBJ2-5
abundance: NA
v_gene: TRBV29-1
CDR3aa: CSALTGIETQYF
CDR3nt: TGCAGCGCCTTGACAGGGATAGAGACCCAGTACTTC

d_gene: NA
j_gene: TRBJ2-3
abundance: once
v_gene: TRBV5-1
CDR3aa: CASSGTSTDTQYF
CDR3nt: TGCGCCAGCAGCGGGACTAGCACAGATACGCAGTATTTT

d_gene: NA
j_gene: TRBJ2-1
abundance: once
v_gene: TRBV7-8
CDR3aa: CASSPSEQFF
CDR3nt: TGTGCCAGCAGCCCCAGTGAGCAGTTCTTC

d_gene: NA
j_gene: TRBJ2-3
abundance: NA
v_gene: TRBV5-1
CDR3aa: CASSLDGSVTDTQYF
CDR3nt: TGCGCCAGCAGCTTGGATGGTTCGGTTACAGATACGCAGTATTTT

d_gene: NA
j_gene: TRBJ2-1
abundance: NA
v_gene: TRBV18
CDR3aa: CASSPGQSSYNEQFF
CDR3nt: TGTGCCAGCTCACCCGGACAGAGCTCCTACAATGAGCAGTTCTTC

d_gene: TRBD2
j_gene: TRBJ2-1
abundance: NA
v_gene: TRBV18
CDR3aa: CASSPVRGRGNEQFF
CDR3nt: TGTGCCAGCTCACCAGTCCGCGGGAGGGGCAATGAGCAGTTCTTC

d_gene: TRBD1
j_gene: TRBJ2-1
abundance: NA
v_gene: TRBV10-3
CDR3aa: CAISRGQGGNEQFF
CDR3nt: TGTGCCATCAGTCGGGGACAGGGGGGAAATGAGCAGTTCTTC

d_gene: NA
j_gene: TRBJ2-7
abundance: NA
v_gene: TRBV5-6
CDR3aa: CASSLVQGEEQYF
CDR3nt: TGTGCCAGCAGCTTGGTCCAGGGTGAGGAGCAGTACTTC

d_gene: NA
j_gene: TRBJ1-4
abundance: NA
v_gene: TRBV15
CDR3aa: CATSREGAFNEKLFF
CDR3nt: TGTGCCACCAGCAGAGAAGGGGCCTTTAATGAAAAACTGTTTTTT

d_gene: NA
j_gene: TRBJ2-3
abundance: NA
v_gene: TRBV5-8
CDR3aa: CASSFPSSSQYF
CDR3nt: TGTGCCAGCAGCTTCCCGTCATCGTCGCAGTATTTT

d_gene: NA
j_gene: TRBJ1-3
abundance: NA
v_gene: TRBV4-1
CDR3aa: CASSPWGSGNTIYF
CDR3nt: TGCGCCAGCAGCCCTTGGGGGTCTGGAAACACCATATATTTT

d_gene: NA
j_gene: TRBJ2-3
abundance: few
v_gene: TRBV15
CDR3aa: CATSRDPRWGPTPTDTQYF
CDR3nt: TGTGCCACCAGCAGAGATCCGCGCTGGGGACCGACCCCCACAGATACGCAGTATTTT

d_gene: NA
j_gene: TRBJ1-3
abundance: NA
v_gene: TRBV7-7
CDR3aa: CASSRTGLGNTIYF
CDR3nt: TGTGCCAGCAGCCGTACAGGGCTTGGAAACACCATATATTTT

d_gene: NA
j_gene: TRBJ2-1
abundance: NA
v_gene: TRBV2
CDR3aa: CASTAGLNNEQFF
CDR3nt: TGTGCCAGCACCGCCGGACTCAACAATGAGCAGTTCTTC

d_gene: NA
j_gene: TRBJ1-1
abundance: NA
v_gene: TRBV2
CDR3aa: CASRGQGSSNTEAFF
CDR3nt: TGTGCCAGCAGGGGCCAGGGATCGTCGAACACTGAAGCTTTCTTT

d_gene: TRBD2
j_gene: TRBJ2-1
abundance: NA
v_gene: TRBV28
CDR3aa: CASSSSGTRFYEQFF
CDR3nt: TGTGCCAGCAGTTCCTCCGGGACTAGGTTTTATGAGCAGTTCTTC

d_gene: TRBD2
j_gene: TRBJ2-1
abundance: once
v_gene: TRBV27
CDR3aa: CASSRREARTNEQFF
CDR3nt: TGTGCCAGCAGCCGACGGGAGGCCCGAACCAATGAGCAGTTCTTC